This record looks at one T cell receptor beta chain sequence and its context. This specimen belongs to a study of blood T cell repertoires in COVID-19. Across the study: Samples of COVID-19 (acute and convalescent) were obtained from the United States, Italy and Spain. Sample material is recorded as cDNA or gDNA derived from T cells, B-cell-depleted T cells, or PBMCs.

Deletions cut 5 bases from V and 3 bases from J, with 11 bases between. The CDR3 has 13 amino acids. Germline V gene lookup returns CDR1 SGHDN and CDR2 FVKESK. As processed by the authors: Amplification of reference gene primers provided the estimated nucleated cell counts. This table comes from immunoSEQ multiplex PCR, and its TCRdb copy is limited to in-frame clones, with some not included. V and J calls plus clone size are reproduced from that table; the DNA served to infer D and trimming. The sample has around 60,000 clones; 70% to 90% are singletons. V gene TRBV14 combines with J gene TRBJ2-7, with D hard to call. The sequenced sample was peripheral blood. The sequence was obtained from a woman aged 60-75 years with active COVID-19. CDR3 sequence (DNA): TGTGCCAGCAGCTCCGTGGGCGTCTACGAGCAGTACTTC. It encodes CASSSVGVYEQYF.